This T cell receptor (beta chain) was sequenced for a study of CD8 T cells in Susac syndrome. Study context: The Susac syndrome patients were therapy-naive, on corticosteroids, or on intravenous immunoglobulin alone at blood draw.

The RNA input was roughly 0.5 to 1 ug, and it was reverse transcribed with random hexamers. Across 54 Vbeta and 13 Jbeta, TCR beta CDR3 was amplified with immunoSEQ multiplex PCR. Via MiXCR, TCRdb re-called the immunoSEQ multiplex PCR reads, giving one row per CDR3 protein. The sample gives under 150,000 distinct CDR3 sequences, around 95% of which show up once; about 0.08% is in the top ten. V dropped 4 bases and J dropped 4 bases, with 12 bases sitting between them. Germline values: CDR1 SGHRS, CDR2 YFSETQ. The CDR3 is 13 residues long. Study outcomes and limitations: The authors acknowledged that their TCR sequencing and HLA analysis involved a relatively small number of individuals. In Susac patients, clonal expansion was not detected in CD4+ cells.

This clonotype appeared once. Its matching antigen is unknown. This TCR was sampled from a human donor with Susac syndrome. The chain employs TRBV5-1 and TRBJ2-7; possible D gene TRBD1, 6 bases. The sequencing input was CD4+ T cells from PBMCs. CDR3 sequence reads: CASSERDRYEQYF. In DNA form, the CDR3 reads TGCGCCAGCAGCGAGCGAGACAGGTACGAGCAGTACTTC.